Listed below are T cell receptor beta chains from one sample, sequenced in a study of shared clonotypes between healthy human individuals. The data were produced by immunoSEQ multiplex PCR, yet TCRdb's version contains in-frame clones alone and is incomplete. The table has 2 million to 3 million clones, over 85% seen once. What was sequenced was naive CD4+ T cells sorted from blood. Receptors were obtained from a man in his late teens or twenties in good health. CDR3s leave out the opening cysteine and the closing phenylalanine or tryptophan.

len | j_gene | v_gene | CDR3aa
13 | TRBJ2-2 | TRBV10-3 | AISPSGGNTGELF
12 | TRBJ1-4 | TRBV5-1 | ASSLGTGEEKLF
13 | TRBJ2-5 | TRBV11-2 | ASSLAGGYQETQY
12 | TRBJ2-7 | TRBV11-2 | ASSPKGGSYEQY
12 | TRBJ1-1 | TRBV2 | ASSGQGKGTEAF
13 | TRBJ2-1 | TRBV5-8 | ASSTGQSSYNEQF
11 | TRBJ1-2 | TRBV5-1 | ASSLAGSYGYT
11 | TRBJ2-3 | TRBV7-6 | ASSGDRGNTQY
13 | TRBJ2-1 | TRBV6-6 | ASSSGLAGNNEQF
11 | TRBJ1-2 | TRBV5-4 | ASSPPERDGYT
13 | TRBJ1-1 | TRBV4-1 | ASSQDFGSTRLAF
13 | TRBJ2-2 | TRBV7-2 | ASSPGSTLSGELF
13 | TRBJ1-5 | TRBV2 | ASSVDGDGNQPQH
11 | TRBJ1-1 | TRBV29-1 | SVVGVENTEAF
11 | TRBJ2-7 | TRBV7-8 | ASSKGQSYEQY
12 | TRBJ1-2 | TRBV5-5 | ASSPSGLVGGYT
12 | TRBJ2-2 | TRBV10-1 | ASSDLRGTGELF